The 18 T cell receptor beta chains below all came from one sample that was sequenced in a study of sequential checkpoint blockade in melanoma. The treatment is: randomized to nivolumab then ipilimumab (arm A) or the reverse (arm B). Sequencing was performed with immunoSEQ multiplex PCR; in TCRdb, only in-frame clones are kept and a portion is missing. The table shows fewer than 20,000 clones, with about 26% occurring only once. The specimen was tumor tissue (inferred from file names), collected from a patient given nivolumab and ipilimumab in sequence. The source of these receptors is a human donor with melanoma.

The chain uses TRBV29-1 and TRBJ1-2, with no clear D. Between the trimmed V and J ends, which lost 1 base and 4 bases, there was a span of 10 bases. The CDR3 sequence is 13 residues long. Germline V gives CDR1 SQVTM, CDR2 ANQGSEA. CDR3 coding DNA: TGCAGCGTTGAAGTTGGCAGTTCCTATGGCTACACCTTC. Residues: CSVEVGSSYGYTF.

The J gene is TRBJ1-5, the V gene TRBV11-3; weak D call: TRBD1 (5 bases). The V end lost 3 bases, the J end lost 6 bases, and 12 bases lay between the germline ends. The CDR3 sequence is 14 residues long. Germline assignment: CDR1 SGHNT and CDR2 YENEEA. The CDR3 nucleotides are TGTGCCAGCAGCTTGGGGCAGGTGGGTCAGCCCCAGCATTTT. Translating it yields CASSLGQVGQPQHF.

This clone has more than one count but fewer than ten. The gene calls are TRBV9 and TRBJ2-5, with D perhaps matching TRBD1 (5 bases). This CDR3 comprises 13 residues. Trimming removed 2 bases at V and 5 bases at J, with 10 bases between. Germline CDR1 and CDR2: SGDLS and YYNGEE. As DNA, the CDR3 is TGTGCCAGCAGCGTGTCAGGGTCCGAGACCCAGTACTTC. This sequence encodes CASSVSGSETQYF.

This clone has at least ten counts. The chain couples TRBV11-3 to TRBJ2-3; 12 bases match TRBD2. The CDR3 has 18 amino acids. CDR1 SGHNT and CDR2 YENEEA come from the germline V gene. The trim removed 4 bases at V and 3 bases at J, leaving 11 bases unmatched. The CDR3 is CASSSPASGGVWTDTQYF. CDR3 DNA: TGTGCCAGCAGCTCCCCAGCTAGCGGGGGGGTATGGACAGATACGCAGTATTTT.

This clone was observed a handful of times. The rearrangement uses TRBV6-8 and TRBJ2-7, with a weak D call TRBD2 (6 bases). The CDR3 length is 14 residues. The germline V and J ends were trimmed by 7 bases and 5 bases, with 18 bases remaining between them. CDR1 is MNHGY, CDR2 SAAAGT, per germline. CDR3 sequence: CASTLGLLGNEQYF. The DNA for the CDR3 is TGTGCCAGCACCCTGGGACTCCTGGGGAACGAGCAGTACTTC.

This clone was detected only a few times. This chain links TRBV9 with TRBJ2-1, with D maybe TRBD2 (6 bases). CDR3 length: 14 amino acids. The germline gives CDR1 SGDLS, CDR2 YYNGEE. V lost 4 bases, J lost 5 bases, and 13 bases lay in between. The CDR3 protein is CASSFPTSNNEQFF. CDR3 DNA sequence: TGTGCCAGCAGCTTCCCCACTAGCAACAATGAGCAGTTCTTC.

This clone has at least ten counts. The V gene is TRBV11-3, the J gene TRBJ1-2; D remains ambiguous. The CDR3 runs 17 residues. Trimming left V 7 bases short and J 2 bases short, with 23 bases between. Germline CDR1 SGHNT, CDR2 YENEEA. The CDR3 region is CASTPLPGSLSNYGYTF. CDR3 DNA sequence: TGTGCCAGCACGCCCCTTCCCGGAAGCCTTTCAAACTATGGCTACACCTTC. Together with reference TRBV11-3 and TRBJ1-2, the CDR3 gives the full variable domain: EAGVVQSPRYKIIEKKQPVAFWCNPISGHNTLYWYLQNLGQGPELLIRYENEEAVDDSQLPKDRFSAERLKGVDSTLKIQPAELGDSAVYLCASTPLPGSLSNYGYTFGSGTRLTVV.

V is TRBV19 and J is TRBJ1-2; D ambiguous. Germline V lookup: CDR1 LNHDA, CDR2 SQIVND (reference sequence). Trimming pared 5 bases from V and 1 base from J, leaving 11 bases between. The CDR3 runs to 14 residues. CDR3 DNA: TGTGCCAGTAGTCTCTTCCCCCATAACTATGGCTACACCTTC. Its protein product is CASSLFPHNYGYTF. The whole variable domain, filled in from reference TRBV19 and TRBJ1-2, reads DGGITQSPKYLFRKEGQNVTLSCEQNLNHDAMYWYRQDPGQGLRLIYYSQIVNDFQKGDIAEGYSVSREKKESFPLTVTSAQKNPTAFYLCASSLFPHNYGYTFGSGTRLTVV.

This clone has only a few counts. The J gene is TRBJ1-1, the V gene TRBV6-7; the D is unclear. TRBV6-7 qualifies as an ORF whose function is uncertain. The CDR3 extends over 11 amino acids. Trimming left V 2 bases short and J 14 bases short, with 12 bases between. This CDR3 is CASSYRNKVFF. CDR3 in DNA: TGTGCCAGCAGTTACAGGAATAAAGTGTTCTTT.

The rearrangement joins TRBV6-8 to TRBJ2-7; 7 bases are a match to TRBD2. Looked up from germline, CDR1 is MNHGY and CDR2 is SAAAGT. V gave up 6 bases and J gave up 5 bases; unmatched junction bases: 16. The CDR3 totals 16 residues. In DNA, the CDR3 is TGTGCCAGCAGAGAATACCGGGACTACCATTCTCACGAGCAGTACTTC. It specifies CASREYRDYHSHEQYF.

This clone was seen only a few times. The CDR3 coding sequence is TGTGCCAGCACCCTGGCCAGTGGCTCATACTTC. It encodes CASTLASGSYF. This rearrangement joins TRBV6-7 to TRBJ2-7, with D unclear. TRBV6-7 is flagged as an ORF with uncertain function. Trimming removed 7 bases from V and 13 bases from J, with 17 bases in between. The CDR3 length is 11 residues.

The chain recombines TRBV29-1 with TRBJ2-7, with a tentative D call TRBD1 (5 bases). The CDR3 runs to 13 residues. The germline CDR1 and CDR2 sequences are SQVTM and ANQGSEA. V was pared by 1 base and J by 0 bases, with 7 bases between. CDR3 in DNA: TGCAGCGTTGAAGGACAGAGCTCCTACGAGCAGTACTTC. Translation gives CSVEGQSSYEQYF.

This clone showed up just a few times. The chain recombines TRBV19 with TRBJ1-4; unclear D gene. Looked up from germline, CDR1 is LNHDA and CDR2 is SQIVND (reference sequence). This CDR3 region has 15 residues. V was cut by 6 bases and J by 4 bases, with 15 bases left in between. Here the CDR3 reads CASSHVSDRNEKLFF. The CDR3 DNA follows: TGTGCCAGTAGCCATGTTTCTGATCGTAATGAAAAACTGTTTTTT.

This clone has at least ten counts. The CDR3 spells CASSLPKGTEAFF. CDR3 DNA: TGTGCCAGCAGCTTACCAAAGGGCACTGAAGCTTTCTTT. The chain recombines TRBV7-4 with TRBJ1-1; D call uncertain. V lost 2 bases, J lost 4 bases, and 8 bases lay in between. The CDR3 has 13 residues. Germline lookup yields CDR1 SGHVT and CDR2 SQSDAQ.

This chain joins TRBV29-1 and TRBJ2-1; D possibly corresponds to TRBD2 (6 bases). The germline V gene has CDR1 SQVTM and CDR2 ANQGSEA. The germline V and J ends were trimmed by 2 bases and 8 bases, with 13 bases remaining between them. This CDR3 has 13 residues. The CDR3, as DNA: TGCAGCGTTGAATTCCGGAGGGGAGATGAGCAGTTCTTC. It encodes CSVEFRRGDEQFF.

The chain links TRBV19 to TRBJ2-7, with 8 nucleotides matching TRBD1. The junction had 6 bases not matched to a gene; V was cut back by 6 bases and J by 5 bases. Germline CDR1 and CDR2: LNHDA and SQIVND (reference sequence). This CDR3 is 13 amino acids long. The CDR3 sequence is CASSRQGTHEQYF. DNA of the CDR3: TGTGCCAGTAGCAGACAGGGGACCCACGAGCAGTACTTC.

This clone occurred a few times. V usage is TRBV6-8 and J usage is TRBJ2-3; 15 positions agree with TRBD2. The germline V gene has CDR1 MNHGY and CDR2 SAAAGT. The ends lost 4 bases at V and 0 bases at J; junction bases unmatched: 5. The length of the CDR3 is 18 residues. The chain's CDR3 is CASSWGLAGGPSTDTQYF. CDR3 DNA: TGTGCCAGCAGTTGGGGACTAGCGGGAGGACCTAGCACAGATACGCAGTATTTT.

The chain joins TRBV14 to TRBJ1-2; perhaps TRBD1 as D (6 bases). The CDR3 runs to 15 residues. V was trimmed by 0 bases and J by 8 bases, leaving 16 bases between them. CDR1 is SGHDN and CDR2 is FVKESK in the germline V gene. The chain's CDR3 is CASSQDGGRGQGYTF. For the CDR3, the DNA is TGTGCCAGCAGCCAAGACGGGGGGCGCGGGCAAGGCTACACCTTC.